The entry that follows covers one T cell receptor beta chain sequence. This sample was taken from a study of cytomegalovirus exposure and HLA in healthy donors. With 0 bases clipped from V and 5 bases from J, the junction kept 5 bases outside the gene matches. The length of the CDR3 is 16 residues. The V gene's germline CDR1 is ENHRY and CDR2 SYGVKD. Sampled while nominally healthy, donors likely had unrecorded immune exposures. Vbeta (60) and Jbeta (13) primers were used in the PCR. The protocol was immunoSEQ multiplex PCR, while the TCRdb copy is restricted to in-frame clones and leaves out a portion. The sample has about 160,000 clones; 84% are singletons.

V usage is TRBV10-3 and J usage is TRBJ2-2; 8 bases are a match to TRBD1. This sequence originates from a man in his late teens or twenties in good health and CMV-seronegative. The sample consisted of PBMCs. CDR3 coding DNA: TGTGCCATCAGTGAGTCGGGACAGGCTTTGACCGGGGAGCTGTTTTTT. Its translation is CAISESGQALTGELFF.